One and the same sample provided the 9 T cell receptor beta chains below, sequenced in a study of CD8 T cells in ankylosing spondylitis. Each CDR3 protein gets one entry after TCRdb re-called the 5' RACE reads with MiXCR. The sample contains 300,000 to 350,000 distinct CDR3 sequences, around 21% of which appear only once. The sequencing input was blood, either unsorted or a sorted T cell fraction (not recorded which). The receptor source for this set is a female donor with ankylosing spondylitis or in good health (not recorded which).

This clonotype appeared a few times. V and J are TRBV12-3 or TRBV12-4 and TRBJ1-2, with D perhaps matching TRBD1 (5 bases). The length of the CDR3 is 13 residues. Trimming removed 3 bases at V and 5 bases at J, with 10 bases between. CDR3 residues: CASSLEGAYGYTF. CDR3 coding DNA: TGTGCCAGCAGTTTGGAAGGGGCTTATGGCTACACCTTC.

The rearrangement uses TRBV20-1 and TRBJ2-5, with D possibly TRBD2 on 6 matching bases. This CDR3 is built from 15 residues. CDR1 is DFQATT and CDR2 is SNEGSKA in the germline V gene (reference sequence). The ends were cut back, 0 bases at V and 3 bases at J, with 14 bases in the middle. This CDR3 is CSARDARETKETQYF. In nucleotides, the CDR3 is TGCAGTGCTAGAGATGCTCGGGAGACAAAAGAGACCCAGTACTTC.

This clonotype has more than one count but fewer than ten. The chain has TRBV12-3 or TRBV12-4 and TRBJ2-5, with 10 bases aligning to TRBD2. With V trimmed by 6 bases and J by 0 bases, 10 bases remained unmatched. This CDR3 has 17 amino acids. This CDR3 is CASRGGGGLANQETQYF. CDR3 sequence (DNA): TGTGCCAGCAGAGGGGGTGGGGGACTAGCGAACCAAGAGACCCAGTACTTC.

This clonotype has just a few counts. The genes are TRBV6-6 and TRBJ2-2; no firm D call. CDR3 size: 12 residues. From germline, CDR1 is MNHNY and CDR2 SVGAGI (reference sequence). Trimming left V 6 bases short and J 8 bases short, with 10 bases between. For the CDR3, the DNA is TGTGCCAGCAGAGACGGGTCGGGGGAGCTGTTTTTT. Protein: CASRDGSGELFF.

There are a few counts of this clonotype. This chain connects TRBV7-9 to TRBJ2-5, with 13 bases lining up with TRBD2. Per the germline V gene, CDR1 is SEHNR and CDR2 is FQNEAQ (reference sequence). Trimming took 5 bases from V and 3 from J; bases not matched to a gene: 12. CDR3 length: 18 residues. CDR3 sequence: CASSRISGGLAGKETQYF. Written as DNA, the CDR3 is TGTGCCAGCAGCCGAATCAGCGGGGGACTAGCGGGAAAAGAGACCCAGTACTTC.

The CDR3 nucleotides read TGTGCCAGCAGCGCGGGGAGAGAAAGAGAGACCCAGTACTTC. It yields the protein CASSAGRERETQYF. This chain connects TRBV13 to TRBJ2-5; D is possibly TRBD2 (6 bases). The germline V gene encodes CDR1 PRHDT and CDR2 FYEKMQ (reference sequence). This CDR3 comprises 14 residues. V lost 5 bases and J 4 bases, leaving 14 bases between the germline ends.

The chain is built from TRBV13 and TRBJ2-7; D possibly corresponds to TRBD2 (6 bases). V lost 5 bases and J 4 bases, leaving 21 bases between the germline ends. CDR1 and CDR2 from the germline V gene are PRHDT and FYEKMQ (reference sequence). There are 16 residues in the CDR3. CDR3 coding DNA: TGTGCCAGCAGCGCCTATGTTGGTGCTAGCGTTTACGAGCAGTACTTC. Encoded protein: CASSAYVGASVYEQYF.

This clonotype was recorded at least ten times. This rearrangement joins TRBV6-5 to TRBJ2-1; 12 bases match TRBD2. The V gene's germline CDR1 is MNHEY and CDR2 SVGAGI. V was clipped by 4 bases and J by 5 bases; unmatched bases: 6. The CDR3 sequence is 16 residues long. CDR3 in amino acids: CASSWTSGEPHNEQFF. CDR3 nucleotides: TGTGCCAGCAGTTGGACTAGCGGGGAACCCCACAATGAGCAGTTCTTC.

The chain employs TRBV27 and TRBJ2-3; TRBD2 agrees at 7 bases. The junction had 4 bases not matched to a gene; V was cut back by 2 bases and J by 2 bases. The CDR3 has 15 amino acids. Germline V gives CDR1 MNHEY, CDR2 SMNVEV (reference sequence). This CDR3 is CASSLGGLDTDTQYF. The CDR3 nucleotides are TGTGCCAGCAGTTTAGGTGGACTAGACACAGATACGCAGTATTTT.